The clone carrying this T cell receptor (beta chain) was found many times. Antigen: not known. The sample comes from a study of T cell repertoires in cytomegalovirus infection. Turning to the study itself: As its CMV epitopes, the study selected recently identified HLA-C-restricted and well-studied HLA-B-restricted targets. TCR beta signatures that were public indicated CMV infection and matching HLA type. Study results and caveats: In two of eight donors, the top clonotype was HLA-C-restricted CMV-specific. Carriers of CMV plus the relevant HLA were identified by cumulative public TCR beta family frequency.

Between the trimmed V and J ends, which lost 0 bases and 6 bases, there was a span of 7 bases. Germline-derived CDR1 and CDR2 are SGHTA and FQGNSA. The CDR3 is 13 amino acids. Each CDR3 protein gets one entry after TCRdb re-called the reads with MiXCR. The sample carries approximately 600,000 distinct CDR3 sequences, roughly 42% recorded once. The sample was cultured PBMCs, taken from culture after CMV antigen stimulation. The receptor comes from a human donor in good health (CMV status not recorded). Some clones in this sample may be carry-over from other donors' samples. The chain has TRBV7-2 and TRBJ2-3; weak D call: TRBD2 (5 bases). CDR3 loop: CASSLARGDTQYF. As DNA, the CDR3 is TGTGCCAGCAGCTTAGCCAGAGGGGATACGCAGTATTTT. Based on the CDR3 plus reference TRBV7-2 and TRBJ2-3, the full variable domain is GAGVSQSPSNKVTEKGKDVELRCDPISGHTALYWYRQSLGQGLEFLIYFQGNSAPDKSGLPSDRFSAERTGGSVSTLTIQRTQQEDSAVYLCASSLARGDTQYFGPGTRLTVL.